The source of this T cell receptor beta chain is a study of blood T cell repertoires in COVID-19. In the authors' methods: Amplified reference gene primers provided the basis for estimating nucleated cell counts. Sequenced by immunoSEQ multiplex PCR; TCRdb stores in-frame clones only, minus some. The V and J calls and clone size were taken over from that table, and D and trimming were inferred from the DNA. The data contain roughly 290,000 clones, approximately 83% of them singletons. With V trimmed by 0 bases and J by 5 bases, 3 bases remained unmatched. The CDR3 has 14 residues. In germline, CDR1 is MNHEY, CDR2 SVGAGI.

The sequencing input was PBMCs or T cells enriched from blood (not recorded which). The J gene is TRBJ1-1, the V gene TRBV6-5, with 7 nucleotides matching TRBD1. The source of this sequence is a woman in her thirties who had recovered from COVID-19. The CDR3, as DNA: TGTGCCAGCAGTTACTCGACAGGGAGAACTGAAGCTTTCTTT. This translates into CASSYSTGRTEAFF.